What follows are 30 T cell receptor beta chains derived from one specimen sequenced in a study of OX40 agonist ivuxolimab in advanced cancers. Assay: immunoSEQ multiplex PCR; the TCRdb copy retains only in-frame clones and omits some. The sample consists of approximately 68,000 clones, roughly 90% of them appearing once. The source material was CD4+ or CD8+ T cells sorted from blood, sampled in a trial of the OX40 agonist ivuxolimab. Source of these receptors: an adult with an advanced solid tumor such as melanoma, head and neck, liver or kidney cancer.

V usage is TRBV11-2 and J usage is TRBJ1-2; TRBD1 might be the D (5 bases). Trimming took 7 bases from V and 5 from J, leaving 20 bases between them. Germline V gene data show CDR1 as SGHAT and CDR2 as FQNNGV. The CDR3 spans 15 residues. CDR3 in amino acids: CASTTDMAGSYGYTF. The CDR3 DNA follows: TGTGCCAGCACCACAGATATGGCAGGGTCATATGGCTACACCTTC.

This clone was found a few times. Other DNA sequences within the sample encode an identical CDR3. V and J are TRBV5-1 and TRBJ2-2; D is unresolved. V was shortened by 0 bases and J by 4 bases, with 10 bases between the two germline ends. From germline, CDR1 is SGHRS and CDR2 YFSETQ. This CDR3 spans 15 amino acids. The CDR3 region has the DNA TGCGCCAGCAGCTTGGGTTCTAGTGGCACCGGGGAGCTGTTTTTT. Residues: CASSLGSSGTGELFF.

The chain carries TRBV20-1 and TRBJ2-3; D gene ambiguous. V was pared by 2 bases and J by 3 bases, with 3 bases between. CDR1 DFQATT and CDR2 SNEGSKA come from the germline V gene (reference sequence). The CDR3 has 11 amino acids. CDR3 loop: CSARPTDTQYF. In DNA, the CDR3 is TGCAGTGCTAGACCGACAGATACGCAGTATTTT.

This clone was seen only once. V and J are TRBV7-2 and TRBJ2-7, with 10 bases that match TRBD1. Germline CDR1 is SGHTA and CDR2 is FQGNSA. The CDR3 has 15 residues. The junction had 6 bases not matched to a gene; V was cut back by 2 bases and J by 5 bases. The CDR3: CASSLKTGGIDEQYF. CDR3 DNA: TGTGCCAGCAGCTTAAAGACAGGGGGCATAGACGAGCAGTACTTC.

A few counts support this clone. The junction and the germline gene differ at one end; a read error may be behind it. The chain carries TRBV4-2 and TRBJ2-7, with 7 bases matching TRBD2. This CDR3 spans 12 amino acids. Germline CDR1 reads LGHNA; CDR2 reads YNFKEQ. The CDR3 nucleotides are TGTGCCAGCAGCCAAAGGGGCGGGAGCCCGCTCTTC. This encodes CASSQRGGSPLF.

V is TRBV7-3 and J is TRBJ2-1, with a tentative D call TRBD1 (6 bases). Trimming took off 3 bases at V and 4 bases at J, with 16 bases between the two ends. Germline-derived CDR1 and CDR2 are SGHTA and FQGTGA. The CDR3 is 16 amino acids. The CDR3 DNA sequence: TGTGCCAGCAGCTTGGCAGGGGCTTCATATTACAATGAGCAGTTCTTC. Amino acid sequence: CASSLAGASYYNEQFF.

The rearrangement links TRBV7-9 to TRBJ1-4; no definite D call. Germline-derived CDR1 and CDR2 are SEHNR and FQNEAQ (reference sequence). There are 13 residues in the CDR3. Deletions cut 4 bases from V and 8 bases from J, with 11 bases between. DNA of the CDR3: TGTGCCAGCAGCTCGAAGGGCGGAGAAAAACTGTTTTTT. It yields the protein CASSSKGGEKLFF.

The CDR3 DNA follows: TGTGCCAGCAGTGAGTTTGAGGGGCACGGGCTTACGCAGTATTTT. This sequence encodes CASSEFEGHGLTQYF. This rearrangement joins TRBV6-1 to TRBJ2-3; the D call may be TRBD1 or TRBD2 (5 bases each). The CDR3 sequence is 15 residues long. Germline V CDR1 and CDR2: MNHNS, SASEGT. V was pared by 3 bases and J by 8 bases, with 18 bases between.

The CDR3 DNA reads TGTGCCTGGAGGGCTGGGACAGGGGTCCCTGGCTACACCTTC. It is translated as CAWRAGTGVPGYTF. This chain connects TRBV30 to TRBJ1-2, with 10 positions matching TRBD1. V lost 3 bases to trimming and J lost 7 bases; unmatched junction nucleotides: 8. This CDR3 is 14 amino acids long. CDR1 is GTSNPN and CDR2 is SVGIG in the germline V gene (reference sequence).

The rearrangement links TRBV18 to TRBJ1-3, with no clear D. V was pared by 2 bases and J by 4 bases, with 6 bases between. This CDR3 spans 13 amino acids. Germline-derived CDR1 and CDR2 are KGHSH and LQKENI. The DNA of the CDR3 is TGTGCCAGCTCACCAGGGAGCGGAAACACCATATATTTT. Protein product: CASSPGSGNTIYF.

The chain combines TRBV5-8 with TRBJ2-1; D is ambiguous. Germline V lookup: CDR1 SGHTS, CDR2 YDEGEE. The V gene lost 0 bases and the J gene lost 1 base, with 5 bases spanning the gap. The CDR3 totals 14 residues. CDR3 nucleotides: TGTGCCAGCAGCTTGGGACTGTCCTACAATGAGCAGTTCTTC. Translation: CASSLGLSYNEQFF.

V gene TRBV9 combines with J gene TRBJ2-3; 10 bases align to TRBD2. Germline assignment: CDR1 SGDLS and CDR2 YYNGEE. The trim removed 6 bases at V and 3 bases at J, leaving 10 bases unmatched. The CDR3 is 16 amino acids. The CDR3 DNA reads TGTGCCAGCACCCTCACTTCTAGCGGGAGTACAGATACGCAGTATTTT. This encodes CASTLTSSGSTDTQYF.

The chain has TRBV5-1 and TRBJ2-5, with 9 bases aligning to TRBD2. The CDR3 loop spans 15 amino acids. Germline CDR1 and CDR2: SGHRS and YFSETQ. Unmatched junction bases numbered 9, after V lost 5 bases and J lost 4 bases. CDR3 nucleotide sequence: TGCGCCAGCAGTCGGGCTAGCGGGGAGGGAGAGACCCAGTACTTC. This sequence encodes CASSRASGEGETQYF.

The V call is TRBV28, the J call TRBJ1-2; 8 bases line up with TRBD1. V shed 6 bases, J shed 0 bases, and the junction held 9 bases outside the gene matches. The CDR3 totals 16 residues. The germline gives CDR1 MDHEN, CDR2 SYDVKM. The CDR3 nucleotides are TGTGCCAGCAGAAGTGGACAGGGCCTTTCTAACTATGGCTACACCTTC. Its protein product is CASRSGQGLSNYGYTF.

V is TRBV6-1 and J is TRBJ1-5; perhaps TRBD1 as D (5 bases). This CDR3 is built from 15 residues. The germline V gene encodes CDR1 MNHNS and CDR2 SASEGT. Trimming left V 6 bases short and J 0 bases short, with 12 bases between. The CDR3 sequence is CASRPTGDSNQPQHF. In nucleotides, the CDR3 is TGTGCCAGCAGACCCACAGGAGATAGCAATCAGCCCCAGCATTTT.

CDR3 region: CASLRTGNTGELFF. The CDR3 DNA reads TGCGCCAGTCTGCGGACAGGGAACACCGGGGAGCTGTTTTTT. This chain links TRBV5-1 with TRBJ2-2, with 7 bases identical to TRBD1. Per germline, CDR1 SGHRS and CDR2 YFSETQ. This CDR3 is 14 amino acids long. Trimming at V came to 8 bases and at J to 1 base, leaving 5 bases not matched to a gene.

The J gene is TRBJ2-2, the V gene TRBV5-1, with TRBD2 identical over 10 bases. The germline gives CDR1 SGHRS, CDR2 YFSETQ. Trimming at V came to 4 bases and at J to 8 bases, leaving 5 bases not matched to a gene. This CDR3 spans 14 amino acids. CDR3 sequence reads: CASSLGTSEGELFF. The CDR3, as DNA: TGCGCCAGCAGCCTCGGGACTAGCGAGGGGGAGCTGTTTTTT.

CDR3 protein: CASSESGFRVLGTQYF. The CDR3 nucleotides read TGTGCCAGCAGTGAATCTGGTTTTCGAGTCCTGGGGACCCAGTACTTC. This chain joins TRBV25-1 and TRBJ2-5, with no clear D. The CDR3 totals 16 residues. Germline V gene data show CDR1 as MGHDK and CDR2 as SYGVNS. V was clipped by 1 base and J by 7 bases, with 19 bases between them.

This chain connects TRBV5-1 to TRBJ2-7; possibly TRBD1 or TRBD2 for D (5 bases each). The V end was cut by 4 bases, the J end by 4 bases, with 18 bases between. This CDR3 spans 15 amino acids. Germline CDR1 is SGHRS and CDR2 is YFSETQ. CDR3 in DNA: TGCGCCAGCAGCCCCGGGGCAGCGGCGGGTTACGAGCAGTACTTC. It yields the protein CASSPGAAAGYEQYF.

The V gene is TRBV5-6, the J gene TRBJ2-3; 8 positions match TRBD1. J was trimmed by 4 bases and V by 4 bases; bases with no gene match: 5. The CDR3 totals 14 residues. Germline V gene data show CDR1 as SGHDT and CDR2 as YYEEEE. The CDR3 bases are TGTGCCAGCAGCCCCGGACAGGGCTCAGATACGCAGTATTTT. This sequence encodes CASSPGQGSDTQYF.

V usage is TRBV18 and J usage is TRBJ2-1, with 7 bases identical to TRBD2. CDR1 and CDR2 from the germline V gene are KGHSH and LQKENI. V trimming: 6 bases; J trimming: 6 bases; junction bases outside the gene matches: 5. This CDR3 is 13 amino acids long. The CDR3 region has the DNA TGTGCCAGCTCTCAAAGACTAGCCAATGAGCAGTTCTTC. Amino acids: CASSQRLANEQFF.

The rearrangement uses TRBV29-1 and TRBJ2-3; D gene uncertain. Trimming shortened V by 0 bases and J by 4 bases, and 5 bases separated the two germline ends. Germline V lookup: CDR1 SQVTM, CDR2 ANQGSEA. This CDR3 is built from 12 residues. The chain's CDR3 is CSVEDLADTQYF. DNA of the CDR3: TGCAGCGTTGAAGATCTGGCAGATACGCAGTATTTT.

V gene TRBV10-3 combines with J gene TRBJ1-5; no definite D call. This CDR3 comprises 15 residues. The V gene's germline CDR1 is ENHRY and CDR2 SYGVKD. V was trimmed by 4 bases and J by 5 bases, leaving 15 bases between them. The CDR3 reads CAISGGIMGDQPQHF. The DNA of the CDR3 is TGTGCCATCAGTGGAGGGATTATGGGAGATCAGCCCCAGCATTTT.

J is TRBJ1-4 and V is TRBV18; 7 bases fit TRBD1. The CDR3 sequence is 16 residues long. V was pared by 3 bases and J by 7 bases, with 11 bases of the junction left unmatched. CDR1 is KGHSH, CDR2 LQKENI, per germline. In DNA, the CDR3 is TGTGCCAGCTCACCTAAAAGGGAGGGGGCAGGTGAAAAACTGTTTTTT. Protein: CASSPKREGAGEKLFF.

The gene calls are TRBV19 and TRBJ2-2; D is unresolved. V was clipped by 7 bases and J by 1 base, with 7 bases between them. CDR3 length: 13 amino acids. Germline V gene lookup returns CDR1 LNHDA and CDR2 SQIVND (reference sequence). CDR3 nucleotide sequence: TGTGCCAGTAAGACTTTGAACACCGGGGAGCTGTTTTTT. It translates to CASKTLNTGELFF.

The chain has TRBV5-6 and TRBJ2-5; 8 bases agree with TRBD1. The germline gives CDR1 SGHDT, CDR2 YYEEEE. The CDR3 runs to 14 residues. With 4 bases clipped from V and 4 bases from J, the junction kept 6 bases outside the gene matches. Here the CDR3 DNA reads TGTGCCAGCAGCGTCCCAGGGGGCGGAGAGACCCAGTACTTC. As protein: CASSVPGGGETQYF.

The rearrangement uses TRBV6-1 and TRBJ2-6; D is unresolved. The V gene lost 5 bases and the J gene lost 2 bases, with 10 bases spanning the gap. CDR1 is MNHNS and CDR2 is SASEGT in the germline V gene. There are 15 residues in the CDR3. CDR3 protein: CASSKTAAGANVLTF. DNA of the CDR3: TGTGCCAGCAGTAAGACCGCTGCTGGGGCCAACGTCCTGACTTTC.

The gene calls are TRBV5-3 and TRBJ2-5, with TRBD1 matching 7 bases. TRBV5-3 is identified as an open reading frame with a role that is uncertain. Germline trimming cut 4 bases from V and 1 base from J; bases unmatched to any gene: 4. This CDR3 contains 14 residues. In nucleotides, the CDR3 is TGTGCCAGAAGCCCTGGGACAGTCCAAGAGACCCAGTACTTC. Translation: CARSPGTVQETQYF.

V usage is TRBV5-6 and J usage is TRBJ2-2; TRBD1 might be the D (6 bases). Trimming took off 0 bases at V and 1 base at J, with 7 bases between the two ends. Germline-derived CDR1 and CDR2 are SGHDT and YYEEEE. The CDR3 spans 15 residues. CDR3 nucleotides: TGTGCCAGCAGCTTGGGACAGGTGAACACCGGGGAGCTGTTTTTT. Its translation: CASSLGQVNTGELFF. The whole variable domain, remainder taken from reference TRBV5-6 and TRBJ2-2, is DAGVTQSPTHLIKTRGQQVTLRCSPKSGHDTVSWYQQALGQGPQFIFQYYEEEERQRGNFPDRFSGHQFPNYSSELNVNALLLGDSALYLCASSLGQVNTGELFFGEGSRLTVL.

J is TRBJ2-3 and V is TRBV6-5; 12 bases map to TRBD2. CDR3 length equals 16 residues. Germline V gene data show CDR1 as MNHEY and CDR2 as SVGAGI. V trimming: 1 base; J trimming: 5 bases; junction bases outside the gene matches: 4. CDR3 in amino acids: CASSYLLAGGVDTQYF. CDR3 DNA sequence: TGTGCCAGCAGTTACTTACTAGCGGGAGGAGTAGATACGCAGTATTTT.